This is a list of T cell receptor beta chains from one sample in a study of cytomegalovirus exposure and HLA in healthy donors. Assay: immunoSEQ multiplex PCR; the TCRdb copy retains only in-frame clones and omits some. The table records 55,000 to 70,000 clones, 70% of them present only once. Sequencing was done on a sample of PBMCs. All receptors derive from a woman aged 55 to 70 in good health and CMV-seropositive. Each CDR3 is given with its conserved first and last residue. D genes are given only for firm matches. Clone size is not always given. Where it is, it says once, few, many or a class for expanded clones.

clone_size	cdr3_length	v_call	j_call	d_call	cdr3_nt	cdr3_aa
-	13	TRBV2	TRBJ2-5	TRBD1	TGTGCCAGCAGCCCCGACAGGGTAAAGGAGCAGTACTTC	CASSPDRVKEQYF
-	13	TRBV4-3	TRBJ1-2	-	TGCGCCAGCAGCCAAGTCCGGGAGGCTGGCTACACCTTC	CASSQVREAGYTF
-	10	TRBV10-1	TRBJ1-6	-	TGCGCCGCCCTAGGGGGACCCCTCCACTTT	CAALGGPLHF
-	14	TRBV15	TRBJ1-5	-	TGTGCCACCAGCCCCCCGGGAGGTCTTCAGCCCCAGCATTTT	CATSPPGGLQPQHF
-	14	TRBV7-9	TRBJ2-2	-	TGTGCCAGCAGCCCGGACATTGCGACCGGGGAGCTGTTTTTT	CASSPDIATGELFF
-	13	TRBV27	TRBJ2-7	-	TGTGCCAGCAGTTCGGGGGACGCCTACGAGCAGTACTTC	CASSSGDAYEQYF
-	15	TRBV5-1	TRBJ1-2	TRBD1	TGCGCCAGCAGCTTCCTGACAGGGCCCGTCGTTGGCTACACCTTC	CASSFLTGPVVGYTF
few	13	TRBV6-1	TRBJ2-2	-	TGTGCCAGCCTGTTGGGCAGGGTCGGGGAGCTGTTTTTT	CASLLGRVGELFF
-	15	TRBV5-1	TRBJ2-2	TRBD1	TGCGCCAGCACCAACAGGGGGCTAAGTGCCGGGGAGCTGTTTTTT	CASTNRGLSAGELFF
few	15	TRBV18	TRBJ1-4	-	TGTGCCAGCTCACCACGGGGGCAGGCTAATGAAAAACTGTTTTTT	CASSPRGQANEKLFF
-	20	TRBV15	TRBJ1-5	-	TGTGCCACCAGCAGAGAGGGTAAGACAGGAACAGTCAGGGGCAATCAGCCCCAGCATTTT	CATSREGKTGTVRGNQPQHF
-	16	TRBV19	TRBJ2-7	-	TGTGCCAGTAGTATAACGGGCGGGGCCGTTACCTACGAGCAGTACTTC	CASSITGGAVTYEQYF
-	15	TRBV30	TRBJ1-2	TRBD1	TGTGCCTGGAGGCCTGCGGGACAGGTGAACTATGGCTACACCTTC	CAWRPAGQVNYGYTF
-	16	TRBV1	TRBJ1-2	-	TGCACCAGCAGCCGGAGACAGGGGAATAACTATGCTGGCTACACCTTC	CTSSRRQGNNYAGYTF
-	12	TRBV18	TRBJ2-1	TRBD1	TGTGCCAGCTCACCTACAGGGGATGAGCAGTTCTTC	CASSPTGDEQFF
-	13	TRBV4-1	TRBJ2-2	-	TGCGCCAGCAGCCATGGGGGGTCTGGGGAGCTGTTTTTT	CASSHGGSGELFF
few	17	TRBV5-1	TRBJ2-3	TRBD2	TGCGCCAGCAGCCCGAAGATGACTAGCGGTGGCACAGATACGCAGTATTTT	CASSPKMTSGGTDTQYF
-	15	TRBV27	TRBJ1-2	-	TGTGCCAGCAGTCCGCTGACAACGGTTAACTATGGCTACACCTTC	CASSPLTTVNYGYTF
-	15	TRBV19	TRBJ1-4	TRBD1	TGTGCCAGTAGTCCCAGGGACAGCCGTAATGAAAAACTGTTTTTT	CASSPRDSRNEKLFF
few	14	TRBV5-1	TRBJ2-1	TRBD2	TGCGCCAGCAGCCCGGGACTAGCGGCCAATGAGCAGTTCTTC	CASSPGLAANEQFF
-	17	TRBV7-2	TRBJ1-2	TRBD1	TGTGCCAGCAGCCTCGACCTTGACAGGGTCAAAAACTATGGCTACACCTTC	CASSLDLDRVKNYGYTF
-	15	TRBV7-2	TRBJ1-5	TRBD1	TGTGCCAGCAGCTTAGTCACAGGGGGCAACCAGCCCCAGCATTTT	CASSLVTGGNQPQHF
-	15	TRBV9	TRBJ2-2	-	TGTGCCAGCAGCGTGGGCTATCGGAACACCGGGGAGCTGTTTTTT	CASSVGYRNTGELFF
-	15	TRBV14	TRBJ1-1	TRBD1	TGTGCCAGCAGCCGTTCACAGGGGGCGAATACTGAAGCTTTCTTT	CASSRSQGANTEAFF
once	14	TRBV19	TRBJ1-3	-	TGTGCCAGTAGTACGGACTCGTCTGGAAACACCATATATTTT	CASSTDSSGNTIYF
-	13	TRBV7-2	TRBJ2-1	-	TGTGCCAGCAGCTTGCAGATTTACAATGAGCAGTTCTTC	CASSLQIYNEQFF